These T cell receptor beta chains were read from a single sample in a study of cytomegalovirus exposure and HLA in healthy donors. Produced via immunoSEQ multiplex PCR; TCRdb's table is partial and in-frame only. The sample lists nearly 300,000 clones, roughly 89% occurring once. Source material: PBMCs. The receptor source for this set is a man in his forties or fifties in good health and CMV-seropositive. Each CDR3 is given with its conserved first and last residue. The D gene is left open where the match is weak. Expanded clones get a size class; other rows say once, few or many, or leave the size out.

>-|TRBV19|-|TRBJ1-1
TGTGCCAGTAGTATCCACGAGCTCCTGAACACTGAAGCTTTCTTT
CASSIHELLNTEAFF
>TRBD2|TRBV5-6|-|TRBJ2-7
TGTGCCAGCAGCCCCCTGACTAGCGGGGGGGGCGAGCAGTACTTC
CASSPLTSGGGEQYF
>TRBD1|TRBV27|-|TRBJ2-7
TGTGCCAGCAGTTTATCGACAGGGGGGCTCTACGAGCAGTACTTC
CASSLSTGGLYEQYF
>TRBD2|TRBV7-9|-|TRBJ2-1
TGTGCCAGCAGCCACCCTGCGGGAGGGCCGGGAGAGCAGTTCTTC
CASSHPAGGPGEQFF
>-|TRBV30|-|TRBJ2-7
TGTGCCTGGAGTGTTACTGTTTACGAGCAGTACTTC
CAWSVTVYEQYF
>-|TRBV7-8|-|TRBJ1-3
TGTGCCAGCAGCGATGGACACCGAAACACCATATATTTT
CASSDGHRNTIYF
>-|TRBV28|-|TRBJ1-2
TGTGCCAGCAGTTTAGGGGGAGGTTTCGGGGCGTCAGGGATAGCGGTCTATGGCTACACCTTC
CASSLGGGFGASGIAVYGYTF
>-|TRBV6-1|-|TRBJ1-2
TGTGCCAGCAGCGAATCCCATGCAGGGGTAAACTATGGCTACACCTTC
CASSESHAGVNYGYTF
>TRBD1|TRBV5-4|medium-sized|TRBJ1-2
TGTGCCAGCACCGGGACAGCTCTTGGCTACACCTTC
CASTGTALGYTF
>TRBD1|TRBV27|-|TRBJ1-4
TGTGCCAGCAGGACAGGGCGAGACGAAAAACTGTTTTTT
CASRTGRDEKLFF
>TRBD2|TRBV5-1|-|TRBJ2-1
TGCGCCAGCAGCCCGGGACTAGCGGTGTACAATGAGCAGTTCTTC
CASSPGLAVYNEQFF
>TRBD2|TRBV7-9|-|TRBJ2-1
TGTGCCAGCAGCTTAGAACGGGGGGACTCCTACAATGAGCAGTTCTTC
CASSLERGDSYNEQFF
>-|TRBV2|-|TRBJ2-7
TGTGCCAGCAGTGAAGCCTTAGTCTACGAGCAGTACTTC
CASSEALVYEQYF
>TRBD2|TRBV6-5|-|TRBJ2-7
TGTGCCAGCAGTTACGGGTCTAGCGGGGCCTACGAGCAGTACTTC
CASSYGSSGAYEQYF
>TRBD2|TRBV28|-|TRBJ2-1
TGTGCCAGCGGAAGGACTAGCGGTTATGGTGAGCAGTTCTTC
CASGRTSGYGEQFF
>TRBD2|TRBV19|-|TRBJ2-1
TGTGCCAGTAGTATCTTCCCCCCGGGACTAGCGGTCAATGAGCAGTTCTTC
CASSIFPPGLAVNEQFF
>TRBD2|TRBV13|-|TRBJ2-3
TGTGCCAGCAGCTTATCCCACAGCGGGGGGCCTAGCACAGATACGCAGTATTTT
CASSLSHSGGPSTDTQYF
>-|TRBV4-1|-|TRBJ1-5
TGCGCCAGCAGCCAAATAAGCGGAACAGCTCGTGTGCCCCAGCATTTT
CASSQISGTARVPQHF
>TRBD1|TRBV2|-|TRBJ1-2
TGTGCCAGCAGTGAAGTGCGCAGGGGGCCATATGGCTACACCTTC
CASSEVRRGPYGYTF
>TRBD2|TRBV15|-|TRBJ2-7
TGTGCCACCAGCAGAGATCTAGCGGGAGGTCGCGAGCAGTACTTC
CATSRDLAGGREQYF
>TRBD1|TRBV4-1|-|TRBJ2-7
TGCGCCAGCAGCCAAGGTGGGACAGGGGGCTCCTACGAGCAGTACTTC
CASSQGGTGGSYEQYF
>TRBD1|TRBV2|-|TRBJ1-5
TGTGCCAGCAGCCGGGACAGGGGCAATCAGCCCCAGCATTTT
CASSRDRGNQPQHF
>-|TRBV2|-|TRBJ2-1
TGTGCCAGCACTTCGGAGACAGGGGAGGGAAATGAGCAGTTCTTC
CASTSETGEGNEQFF
>TRBD2|TRBV28|-|TRBJ2-2
TGTGCCAGCATTCCGACGGGACTAGCGGGAGAGCGGGAGCTGTTTTTT
CASIPTGLAGERELFF
>-|TRBV28|-|TRBJ1-6
TGTGCCAGCAGTCTGAGGAGGGCGTCCTATTCACCCCTCCACTTT
CASSLRRASYSPLHF
>TRBD2|TRBV7-2|-|TRBJ2-7
TGTGCCAGCAGCTCTACGGGACTAGCGGGAGGCGAGCAGTACTTC
CASSSTGLAGGEQYF
>TRBD1|TRBV19|-|TRBJ2-7
TGTGCCAGTAGCCAATCGGGACAGGGGATCTACGAGCAGTACTTC
CASSQSGQGIYEQYF
>TRBD1|TRBV27|-|TRBJ2-7
TGTGCCAGCGGCTCGGGACAGGTCTCCTACGAGCAGTACTTC
CASGSGQVSYEQYF
>-|TRBV6-5|-|TRBJ1-1
TGTGCCAGCAGTTACTCTGGAGGGAACACTGAAGCTTTCTTT
CASSYSGGNTEAFF
>-|TRBV2|-|TRBJ1-3
TGTGCCAGCAGTCAATCAGGCTCTGGAAACACCATATATTTT
CASSQSGSGNTIYF
>-|TRBV7-3|-|TRBJ2-1
TGTGCCAGCAGAGCCGCCGGGGAGCTGAATGAGCAGTTCTTC
CASRAAGELNEQFF
>TRBD2|TRBV28|-|TRBJ2-3
TGTGCCAGCAGTAAGCCGGGACTAGCGGCCACAGATACGCAGTATTTT
CASSKPGLAATDTQYF
>-|TRBV5-1|-|TRBJ2-7
TGCGCCAGCAGTTATGAACCTACAGTGACCTACGAGCAGTACTTC
CASSYEPTVTYEQYF
>-|TRBV7-8|-|TRBJ2-5
TGTGCCAGCAGCGATAGGTGGGCTAAACAAGAGACCCAGTACTTC
CASSDRWAKQETQYF
>-|TRBV4-2|-|TRBJ1-1
TGTGCCAGCAGCCGGGCAGGTGAAGCTTTCTTT
CASSRAGEAFF
>TRBD1|TRBV10-3|-|TRBJ2-3
TGTGCCATCAGATCCGAACAGGGGGCGGCAGATACGCAGTATTTT
CAIRSEQGAADTQYF
>-|TRBV7-9|-|TRBJ2-7
TGTGCCAGCAGCCGTAGCTCCTACGAGCAGTACTTC
CASSRSSYEQYF
>-|TRBV2|-|TRBJ1-1
TGTGCCAGCATAGTCCCCACCGGGTCTAAGGACACTGAAGCTTTCTTT
CASIVPTGSKDTEAFF
>TRBD2|TRBV27|-|TRBJ2-7
TGTGCCAGCAGTCGGGGGACTAGCGGGAGGGGTTCCTACGAGCAGTACTTC
CASSRGTSGRGSYEQYF
>TRBD2|TRBV7-8|-|TRBJ2-7
TGTGCCAGCAGCTTAGGGCTAGCGGGAGTTCAGCTCGAGCAGTACTTC
CASSLGLAGVQLEQYF
>TRBD1|TRBV7-9|-|TRBJ2-1
TGTGCCAGCAGCTTATTGGGGACAGAGTACAATGAGCAGTTCTTC
CASSLLGTEYNEQFF
>-|TRBV19|-|TRBJ2-7
TGTGCCAGTAGTGGTACAGGGTTGGGAGAGCAGTACTTC
CASSGTGLGEQYF
>-|TRBV29-1|-|TRBJ2-3
TGCAGCGGGAGGGACCCCACAGATACGCAGTATTTT
CSGRDPTDTQYF
>-|TRBV28|-|TRBJ2-7
TGTGCCAGCTCCTTAGGGGGGGCTAGCACCTACGAGCAGTACTTC
CASSLGGASTYEQYF
>TRBD1|TRBV27|-|TRBJ2-7
TGTGCCAGGGCCAACAGACAGGGAAACCTGGAGCCCTACGAGCAGTACTTC
CARANRQGNLEPYEQYF
>TRBD1|TRBV6-1|-|TRBJ1-2
TGTGCCTGCCGTAGCCCGGACAGGGTCATGTATGGCTACACCTTC
CACRSPDRVMYGYTF
>TRBD1|TRBV7-6|-|TRBJ2-7
TGTGCCAGCAGCTTAGCAGGACAGGGTCCCTACGAGCAGTACTTC
CASSLAGQGPYEQYF
>-|TRBV18|once|TRBJ1-2
TGTGCCAGCTCAGCACGTCAGGGGAAGGGCTATGGCTACACCTTC
CASSARQGKGYGYTF
>TRBD1|TRBV7-2|-|TRBJ1-2
TGTGCCAGCAGCCGGGACAGGGACTATGGCTACACCTTC
CASSRDRDYGYTF